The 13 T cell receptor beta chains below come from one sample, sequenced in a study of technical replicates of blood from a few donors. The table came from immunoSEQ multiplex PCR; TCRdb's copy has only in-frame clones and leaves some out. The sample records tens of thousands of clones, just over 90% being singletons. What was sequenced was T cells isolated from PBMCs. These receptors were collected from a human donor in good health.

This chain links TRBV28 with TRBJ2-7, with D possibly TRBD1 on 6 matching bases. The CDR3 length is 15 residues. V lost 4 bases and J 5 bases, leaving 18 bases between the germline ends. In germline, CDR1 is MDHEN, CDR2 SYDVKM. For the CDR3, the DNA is TGTGCCAGCAGTTCCGGTAACAGGGTGGCCAACGAGCAGTACTTC. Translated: CASSSGNRVANEQYF.

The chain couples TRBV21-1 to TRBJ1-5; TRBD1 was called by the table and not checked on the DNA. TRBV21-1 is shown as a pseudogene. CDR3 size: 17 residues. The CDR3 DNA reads TGTGCCAGCAGCACACAAAAGGGGCAGCCCTACAATCAGCCCCAGCATTTT. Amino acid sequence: CASSTQKGQPYNQPQHF.

In DNA form, the CDR3 reads TGTGCCAGCAGCTTAACAGGGGGCCAAGAAAAACTGTTTTTT. Translated: CASSLTGGQEKLFF. This chain links TRBV7-9 with TRBJ1-4, with 9 bases that match TRBD1. CDR3 length: 14 residues. CDR1 and CDR2 from the germline V gene are SEHNR and FQNEAQ (reference sequence). V shed 2 bases, J shed 8 bases, and the junction held 3 bases outside the gene matches.

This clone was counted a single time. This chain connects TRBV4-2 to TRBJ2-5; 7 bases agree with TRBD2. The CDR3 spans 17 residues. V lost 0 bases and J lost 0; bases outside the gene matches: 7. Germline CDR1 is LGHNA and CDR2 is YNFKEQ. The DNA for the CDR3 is TGTGCCAGCAGCCAAGAGGCTACGGGGGGACACCAAGAGACCCAGTACTTC. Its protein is CASSQEATGGHQETQYF.

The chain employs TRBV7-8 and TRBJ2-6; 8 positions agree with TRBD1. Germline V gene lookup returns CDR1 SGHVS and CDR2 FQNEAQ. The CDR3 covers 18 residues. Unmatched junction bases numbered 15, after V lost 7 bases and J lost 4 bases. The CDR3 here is CASNIYGRGRSGANVLTF. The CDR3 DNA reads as TGTGCCAGCAACATTTACGGCAGGGGGCGTTCCGGGGCCAACGTCCTGACTTTC.

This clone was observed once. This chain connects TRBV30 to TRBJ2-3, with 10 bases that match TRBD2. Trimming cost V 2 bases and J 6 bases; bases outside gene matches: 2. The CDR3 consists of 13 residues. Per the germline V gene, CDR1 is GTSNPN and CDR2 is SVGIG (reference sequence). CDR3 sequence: CAWSSGGEDTQYF. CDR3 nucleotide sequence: TGTGCCTGGAGTAGCGGGGGGGAGGATACGCAGTATTTT.

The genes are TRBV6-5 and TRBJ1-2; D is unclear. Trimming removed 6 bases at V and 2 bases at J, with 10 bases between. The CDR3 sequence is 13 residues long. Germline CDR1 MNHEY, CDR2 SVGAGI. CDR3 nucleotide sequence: TGTGCCAGCAGCCCCAGATTCAACTATGGCTACACCTTC. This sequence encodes CASSPRFNYGYTF.

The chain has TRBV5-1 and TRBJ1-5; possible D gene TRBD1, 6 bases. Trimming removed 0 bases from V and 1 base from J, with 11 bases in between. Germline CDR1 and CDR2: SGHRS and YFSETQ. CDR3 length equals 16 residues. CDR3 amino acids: CASSLGTEESNQPQHF. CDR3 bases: TGCGCCAGCAGCTTGGGGACAGAAGAAAGCAATCAGCCCCAGCATTTT.

The CDR3 coding sequence is TGTGCCAGTAGTAGGGGGCTAAGCAATCAGCCCCAGCATTTT. This codes for CASSRGLSNQPQHF. The chain couples TRBV19 to TRBJ1-5, with D possibly TRBD1 on 6 matching bases. The V gene's germline CDR1 is LNHDA and CDR2 SQIVND (reference sequence). V was shortened by 4 bases and J by 1 base, with 8 bases between the two germline ends. CDR3 length equals 14 residues.

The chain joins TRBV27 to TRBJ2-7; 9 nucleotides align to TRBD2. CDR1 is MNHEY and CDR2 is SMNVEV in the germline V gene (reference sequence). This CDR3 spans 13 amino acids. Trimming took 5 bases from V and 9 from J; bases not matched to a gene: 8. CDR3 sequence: CASSPSGTTPQYF. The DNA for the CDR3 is TGTGCCAGCAGTCCTAGCGGGACTACCCCGCAGTACTTC.

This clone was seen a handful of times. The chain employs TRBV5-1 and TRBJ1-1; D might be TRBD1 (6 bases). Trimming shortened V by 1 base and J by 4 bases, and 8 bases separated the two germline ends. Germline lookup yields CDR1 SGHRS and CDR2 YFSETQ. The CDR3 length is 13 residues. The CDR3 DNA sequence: TGCGCCAGCAGCTTGTCAGGGGTCACTGAAGCTTTCTTT. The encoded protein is CASSLSGVTEAFF.

This chain's CDR3 is CASSPFTYEQYF. Written as DNA, the CDR3 is TGTGCCAGCAGCCCGTTCACTTACGAGCAGTACTTC. The V call is TRBV7-2, the J call TRBJ2-7; D unresolved. V lost 5 bases and J lost 4, with 9 bases in between. The CDR3 runs to 12 residues. Germline CDR1 SGHTA, CDR2 FQGNSA.

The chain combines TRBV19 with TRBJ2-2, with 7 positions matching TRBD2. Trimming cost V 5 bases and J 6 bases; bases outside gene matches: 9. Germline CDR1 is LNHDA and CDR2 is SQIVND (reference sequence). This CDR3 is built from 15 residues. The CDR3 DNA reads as TGTGCCAGTAGTTATAAGACTAGCATGGCCGGGGAGCTGTTTTTT. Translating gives CASSYKTSMAGELFF.